This T cell receptor beta chain comes out of a study of blood T cells in healthy people across ages. Study-level points and caveats: The diversity estimates, figures obtained from one million T cells, were considered underestimates. In these data, TCR beta diversity tracked strongly with naive T cell percentage.

Next came a second PCR, run for about 7 to 12 cycles, which used a sample-barcoded 5' primer along with a J-beta primer mix. TCRdb itself ran the 5' RACE reads through MiXCR, one entry per CDR3 protein. Altogether under 950,000 distinct CDR3 sequences are present, about 20% being singletons, with the ten largest covering 22%. In the case of this clonotype: Its antigen is currently unknown.

Germline CDR1 SGHNT, CDR2 YYREEE (reference sequence). Between the trimmed V and J ends, which lost 7 bases and 5 bases, there was a span of 12 bases. This CDR3 comprises 13 residues. The source material was blood. This chain joins TRBV5-4 and TRBJ1-4; D is undetermined. The sequence came from an older man in good health. This chain's CDR3 is CASGSGSNEKLFF. Written as DNA, the CDR3 is TGTGCCAGCGGGTCAGGCTCGAATGAAAAACTGTTTTTT.